This TCR beta chain was recovered during a study of blood T cell repertoires in COVID-19. Turning to the study itself: The study drew acute and convalescent COVID-19 samples from the United States, Italy and Spain. Sources were T cells, B-cell-depleted T cells, or PBMCs; the material itself was cDNA or gDNA.

V shed 4 bases and J shed 8 bases, with 12 bases lying between them. This CDR3 is 12 amino acids long. The germline V gene has CDR1 SGDLS and CDR2 YYNGEE. As originally analysed: For nucleated cells, counts were estimated from reference gene primer amplification. Data came from immunoSEQ multiplex PCR; TCRdb stores just in-frame clones and leaves some out. The V and J calls and clone size were taken over from that table, and D and trimming were inferred from the DNA. The table has around 81,000 clones, approximately 86% seen once. This chain connects TRBV9 to TRBJ1-2; no clear D gene. The TCR originated in a man between 65 and 85 years old with acute or convalescent COVID-19. Material for sequencing was peripheral blood. The CDR3 reads CASSPGSGGYTF. CDR3 coding DNA: TGTGCCAGCAGCCCGGGAAGTGGCGGCTACACCTTC.